The 24 T cell receptor beta chains in this list originate from one sample, sequenced in a study of blood T cell repertoires in COVID-19. Generated by immunoSEQ multiplex PCR, the TCRdb table keeps only in-frame clones and is missing some. The repertoire holds some 180,000 clones, about four fifths seen once, with around 6.9% in the top ten. The sample was peripheral blood. The receptors stem from a man aged 60 to 69 with acute or convalescent COVID-19.

The V and J genes are TRBV3-1 (or the pseudogene TRBV3-2) and TRBJ2-5, with 8 bases identical to TRBD2. There are 17 residues in the CDR3. After removal of 3 bases from V and 1 base from J, the junction contained 10 bases not matched to a gene. Germline assignment: CDR1 LGHDT and CDR2 YNNKEL (reference sequence). The chain's CDR3 is CASSHLTGGPSQETQYF. Here the CDR3 DNA reads TGTGCCAGCAGCCATCTGACGGGAGGGCCCTCCCAAGAGACCCAGTACTTC.

The gene calls are TRBV27 and TRBJ2-7; tentatively, D is TRBD2 (5 bases). Germline CDR1 and CDR2: MNHEY and SMNVEV (reference sequence). Trimming stripped 3 bases from V and 0 bases from J, with 15 bases between. This CDR3 is 16 amino acids long. CDR3 coding DNA: TGTGCCAGCAGTTTTGTAACGGGGTCCCACTCCTACGAGCAGTACTTC. Its protein is CASSFVTGSHSYEQYF.

The gene calls are TRBV4-1 and TRBJ2-5; D gene unclear. This CDR3 comprises 13 residues. V lost 1 base to trimming and J lost 5 bases, with 8 bases between them. CDR1 is MGHRA and CDR2 is YSYEKL in the germline V gene. CDR3 sequence (DNA): TGCGCCAGCAGCCAAGTTAGTATGGAGACCCAGTACTTC. Protein: CASSQVSMETQYF.

The rearrangement uses TRBV28 and TRBJ1-2; D remains ambiguous. The CDR3 is 12 residues long. Germline CDR1 reads MDHEN; CDR2 reads SYDVKM. The V end lost 4 bases, the J end lost 7 bases, and 10 bases lay between the germline ends. Here the CDR3 reads CASSSYVVGYTF. The CDR3, as DNA: TGTGCCAGCAGTTCCTACGTGGTTGGCTACACCTTC.

The V call is TRBV12-5, the J call TRBJ1-1; a weak D match, TRBD1 (5 bases). The CDR3 consists of 17 residues. Germline V gene lookup returns CDR1 LGHNT and CDR2 FRNRAP. Trimming took 4 bases from V and 4 from J, leaving 22 bases between them. CDR3 in amino acids: CASGYPSTLGGVTEAFF. The CDR3 region has the DNA TGTGCTAGTGGTTACCCGTCAACACTGGGGGGGGTCACTGAAGCTTTCTTT.

This clone was counted between two and nine times. This chain links TRBV3-1 (or the pseudogene TRBV3-2) with TRBJ1-1, with a weak D call TRBD1 (5 bases). Germline loops: CDR1 LGHDT, CDR2 YNNKEL (reference sequence). Trimming pared 1 base from V and 10 bases from J, leaving 13 bases between. There are 13 residues in the CDR3. CDR3 sequence: CASSQGGGSRAFF. Written as DNA, the CDR3 is TGTGCCAGCAGCCAAGGGGGGGGTTCGCGAGCTTTCTTT.

This sequence joins TRBV9 and TRBJ1-1, with TRBD1 identical over 7 bases. This CDR3 has 14 amino acids. J lost 4 bases, V lost 5 bases, and 8 bases had no gene match. CDR1 SGDLS and CDR2 YYNGEE come from the germline V gene. Here the CDR3 DNA reads TGTGCCAGCAGTCGCACAGGGGCGCTCACTGAAGCTTTCTTT. It translates to CASSRTGALTEAFF.

V gene TRBV2 combines with J gene TRBJ1-5, with TRBD1 matching over 8 bases. Unmatched junction bases numbered 7, after V lost 6 bases and J lost 6 bases. In germline, CDR1 is SNHLY, CDR2 FYNNEI. This CDR3 is built from 14 residues. The CDR3, as DNA: TGTGCCAGCAGCGACGACAGGGGTGGTCAGCCCCAGCATTTT. Translated, it gives CASSDDRGGQPQHF.

This clone was recorded only once. The V gene is TRBV24-1, the J gene TRBJ1-5; D possibly corresponds to TRBD1 (6 bases). The CDR3 is 13 amino acids. Germline assignment: CDR1 KGHDR and CDR2 SFDVKD. V lost 10 bases and J lost 7, with 16 bases in between. The CDR3 here is CATTKQGPQPQHF. CDR3 coding DNA: TGTGCCACTACTAAACAGGGTCCCCAGCCCCAGCATTTT.

This clone was detected only once. This sequence joins TRBV27 and TRBJ2-1, with D maybe TRBD1 (6 bases). V was pared by 5 bases and J by 3 bases, with 14 bases between. Germline V gene sequence: CDR1 MNHEY, CDR2 SMNVEV (reference sequence). The CDR3 extends over 15 amino acids. The CDR3 region is CASSSHRAGYNEQFF. The CDR3 DNA reads as TGTGCCAGCAGTAGCCACAGGGCTGGCTACAATGAGCAGTTCTTC.

The rearrangement links TRBV7-9 to TRBJ2-7; 9 positions agree with TRBD1. Germline trimming cut 5 bases from V and 5 bases from J; bases unmatched to any gene: 7. The CDR3 spans 14 residues. Looked up from germline, CDR1 is SEHNR and CDR2 is FQNEAQ (reference sequence). The CDR3 DNA follows: TGTGCCAGCAGCAATTACAGGGGGCTAGACGAGCAGTACTTC. Amino acid sequence: CASSNYRGLDEQYF.

This clone has a handful of counts. This sequence joins TRBV2 and TRBJ1-1; possibly TRBD1 for D (5 bases). V gave up 7 bases and J gave up 6 bases, with 15 bases separating them. There are 13 residues in the CDR3. Per germline, CDR1 SNHLY and CDR2 FYNNEI. The CDR3: CASIRLRGAEAFF. The CDR3 bases are TGTGCCAGCATAAGGTTACGGGGGGCTGAAGCTTTCTTT.

J is TRBJ1-2 and V is TRBV9, with D perhaps TRBD1 (6 bases). V was cut by 4 bases and J by 7 bases, with 17 bases left in between. The CDR3 runs to 14 residues. Germline V gene lookup returns CDR1 SGDLS and CDR2 YYNGEE. The CDR3 reads CASSNQPGEGGYTF. The CDR3 nucleotides read TGTGCCAGCAGCAACCAGCCAGGGGAGGGTGGCTACACCTTC.

This clone has only one observation. This chain joins TRBV5-6 and TRBJ1-2, with D unresolved. The V and J ends lost 2 bases and 2 bases respectively, with 19 bases between them. CDR1 is SGHDT and CDR2 is YYEEEE in the germline V gene. The CDR3 runs to 17 residues. The CDR3 DNA follows: TGTGCCAGCAGCTTTATAGTCGACCCGGGGAGAAACTATGGCTACACCTTC. This translates into CASSFIVDPGRNYGYTF.

The chain is built from TRBV11-2 and TRBJ1-1, with D perhaps matching TRBD1 (5 bases). Trimming took off 5 bases at V and 7 bases at J, with 17 bases between the two ends. The CDR3 loop spans 14 amino acids. Germline V gene lookup returns CDR1 SGHAT and CDR2 FQNNGV. The CDR3 DNA reads as TGTGCCAGCAGCCCGAGCTTCGGGGGGGGTGAAGCTTTCTTT. Encoded protein: CASSPSFGGGEAFF.

This clone came up a few times. The V gene is TRBV5-4, the J gene TRBJ2-7, with 8 bases that match TRBD1. V lost 1 base to trimming and J lost 3 bases; unmatched junction nucleotides: 3. CDR1 and CDR2 from the germline V gene are SGHNT and YYREEE (reference sequence). The CDR3 consists of 14 residues. CDR3 DNA: TGTGCCAGCAGCTTGCCCGACAGGGGCTACGAGCAGTACTTC. This encodes CASSLPDRGYEQYF.

As for this clone: This may come from a read error, since a much larger clone is one base off. V usage is TRBV5-4 and J usage is TRBJ1-2; no reliable D call. Trimming pared 2 bases from V and 3 bases from J, leaving 8 bases between. The CDR3 has 13 amino acids. Germline CDR1 and CDR2: SGHNT and YYREEE (reference sequence). The chain's CDR3 is CASSLGRDYGYTF. The CDR3 DNA follows: TGTGCCAGCAGCTTAGGCCGGGACTATGGCTACACCTTC.

This clone appeared a few times. J is TRBJ2-7 and V is TRBV12-3 or TRBV12-4, with D hard to call. The CDR3 has 13 residues. Between the trimmed V and J ends, which lost 6 bases and 0 bases, there was a span of 9 bases. The chain's CDR3 is CASSDAVSYEQYF. As DNA, the CDR3 is TGTGCCAGCAGCGATGCAGTCTCCTACGAGCAGTACTTC.

The chain carries TRBV30 and TRBJ1-2; D is uncertain. This CDR3 has 13 residues. Trimming cost V 0 bases and J 2 bases, with 7 bases left between them. Germline CDR1 reads GTSNPN; CDR2 reads SVGIG (reference sequence). DNA of the CDR3: TGTGCCTGGAGTGTGAGCCCCAACTATGGCTACACCTTC. Protein: CAWSVSPNYGYTF.

This chain connects TRBV24-1 to TRBJ1-5, with 10 bases matching TRBD1. CDR1 is KGHDR, CDR2 SFDVKD, per germline. V shed 12 bases, J shed 7 bases, and the junction held 5 bases outside the gene matches. The CDR3 covers 12 residues. As DNA, the CDR3 is TGTGCCCCCGGGACAGGGGACCAGCCCCAGCATTTT. Translation gives CAPGTGDQPQHF.

V usage is TRBV9 and J usage is TRBJ2-1; 11 bases agree with TRBD2. Germline V gene sequence: CDR1 SGDLS, CDR2 YYNGEE. The ends lost 0 bases at V and 9 bases at J; junction bases unmatched: 5. CDR3 length equals 15 residues. CDR3 amino acids: CASSVDSGGAGEQFF. The CDR3 DNA reads TGTGCCAGCAGCGTAGATAGCGGGGGGGCCGGTGAGCAGTTCTTC.

This clone was observed once. J is TRBJ1-2 and V is TRBV5-8, with D perhaps TRBD1 (5 bases). V lost 4 bases to trimming and J lost 2 bases, with 15 bases between them. The CDR3 loop spans 15 amino acids. Germline V gene lookup returns CDR1 SGHTS and CDR2 YDEGEE. In DNA, the CDR3 is TGTGCCAGCAGCCGAATCGACAGCTTCAACTATGGCTACACCTTC. This codes for CASSRIDSFNYGYTF.

This clone is a singleton in its sample. The sample contains more than one DNA sequence encoding this CDR3. DNA for the CDR3: TGTGCCAGCAGCGACGGGTTCTCTGGAAACACCATATATTTT. Translating gives CASSDGFSGNTIYF. The rearrangement links TRBV2 to TRBJ1-3; D remains ambiguous. Per germline, CDR1 SNHLY and CDR2 FYNNEI. V was trimmed by 6 bases and J by 0 bases, leaving 9 bases between them. The CDR3 extends over 14 amino acids.

The chain links TRBV5-1 to TRBJ2-1, with D unclear. V dropped 0 bases and J dropped 8 bases, with 6 bases sitting between them. CDR3 length: 12 residues. CDR1 SGHRS and CDR2 YFSETQ come from the germline V gene. The CDR3 DNA follows: TGCGCCAGCAGCTTGGTCGGAGATGAGCAGTTCTTC. Protein: CASSLVGDEQFF.